Listed below are T cell receptor beta chains from one sample, sequenced in a study of T-cell reconstitution after alpha-beta-depleted transplantation in children. Each CDR3 protein gets one entry after TCRdb re-called the PCR reads with MiXCR. The sample records about 250,000 distinct CDR3 sequences, more than 20% being singletons. Specimen: PBMCs, mostly from graft donor cells, collected 360 days after TCRalphabeta/CD19-depleted stem cell transplant. The source of these receptors is a female patient between 2 and 15 years old who had a stem cell transplant for congenital amegakaryocytic thrombocytopenia, so the T cells may come from the graft donor. The CDR3 runs from the conserved cysteine through the conserved F or W. D genes are given only for firm matches. Some rows mark clone size as missing; the rest say once, few, many or name a class of expanded clone.

. | TRBJ2-7 | . | TRBV5-1 | TGCGCCAGCAGCCGCAGTCATGATGGCTCCTACGAGCAGTACTTC | CASSRSHDGSYEQYF
. | TRBJ1-6 | TRBD1 | TRBV2 | TGTGCCAGCAGTTCAGGGGGTAATTCACCCCTCCACTTT | CASSSGGNSPLHF
few | TRBJ2-5 | . | TRBV24-1 | TGTGCCACCAGTGATACACCAGAGGAAGAGACCCAGTACTTC | CATSDTPEEETQYF
. | TRBJ2-2 | . | TRBV27 | TGTGCCAGCAGTTTACACCCTAGCCCTACCGGGGAGCTGTTTTTT | CASSLHPSPTGELFF
few | TRBJ2-1 | . | TRBV6-1 | TGTGCCAGCAGTGGGTTGCGAGGGAGGGGGTACAATGAGCAGTTCTTC | CASSGLRGRGYNEQFF
few | TRBJ2-1 | TRBD2 | TRBV4-3 | TGCGCCAGCAGCCACCCTCGGGCTAGCGGGTTTACCTACAATGAGCAGTTCTTC | CASSHPRASGFTYNEQFF
. | TRBJ2-6 | . | TRBV2 | TGTGCCAGCAGTGAGTTTGGGACCGGGGCCAACGTCCTGACTTTC | CASSEFGTGANVLTF
few | TRBJ2-2 | . | TRBV7-2 | TGTGCCAGCAGCTATTCTCGCCTGGGGACATATCACCAAGTTTCAAACACCGGGGAGCTGTTTTTT | CASSYSRLGTYHQVSNTGELFF
. | TRBJ2-2 | TRBD1 | TRBV12-3/TRBV12-4 | TGTGCCAGCAGCCCCCCCGGGACAGGGGGCGCGAACACCGGGGAGCTGTTTTTT | CASSPPGTGGANTGELFF
. | TRBJ2-5 | TRBD2 | TRBV3-1 | TGTGCCAGCAGCCCTACTCCCGGGACTAGCCCTGAGACCCAGTACTTC | CASSPTPGTSPETQYF
few | TRBJ1-4 | TRBD1 | TRBV4-1 | TGCGCCAGCAGCCATTTGACAGGGATCAGCGAAAAACTGTTTTTT | CASSHLTGISEKLFF
. | TRBJ1-2 | TRBD1 | TRBV7-9 | TGTGCCAGCAGCTTGGACAGGGCCGGCTACACCTTC | CASSLDRAGYTF
. | TRBJ2-2 | . | TRBV2 | TGTGCCAGCAGTGAAGCCGGGAATCTCGGCGGGGAGCTGTTTTTT | CASSEAGNLGGELFF
few | TRBJ2-1 | . | TRBV12-3/TRBV12-4 | TGTGCCAGCACCTGGGACGGGGGCGCGTCCTACAATGAGCAGTTCTTC | CASTWDGGASYNEQFF
many | TRBJ2-1 | . | TRBV6-2/TRBV6-3 | TGTGCCAGCAGTTACTTTAGAAACAATGAGCAGTTCTTC | CASSYFRNNEQFF
. | TRBJ2-2 | . | TRBV7-3 | TGTGCCAGCAGCAAAACCGGGCCCCCCCACACCGGGGAGCTGTTTTTT | CASSKTGPPHTGELFF
few | TRBJ2-3 | . | TRBV11-2 | TGTGCCAGCGCCTTAGCAGGAGCCACAGATACGCAGTATTTT | CASALAGATDTQYF
. | TRBJ2-7 | . | TRBV20-1 | TGCAGTGCTAGAGTAGATCTCCGTTTTCAGGAGCAGTACTTC | CSARVDLRFQEQYF
many | TRBJ1-1 | . | TRBV5-1 | TGCGCCAGCAGCTTGTACCCGTTAAACACTGAAGCTTTCTTT | CASSLYPLNTEAFF
few | TRBJ2-7 | . | TRBV25-1 | TGTGCCAGCAGCCGCCGGGACGGCTCCTACGAGCAGTACTTC | CASSRRDGSYEQYF
. | TRBJ1-1 | . | TRBV12-3/TRBV12-4 | TGTGCCAGCAGTTTAAGTCAGGTGAACACTGAAGCTTTCTTT | CASSLSQVNTEAFF
few | TRBJ1-1 | . | TRBV6-1 | TGTGCCAGCAGTGAATCAAGGACACTTGAAGCTTTCTTT | CASSESRTLEAFF
many | TRBJ2-1 | TRBD2 | TRBV11-2 | TGTGCCAGCAGCCTCATAGCGGGAGGCTACAATGAGCAGTTCTTC | CASSLIAGGYNEQFF
. | TRBJ2-1 | . | TRBV29-1 | TGCAGCGTTGAAAGAGTCAGCCGCACGTACAATGAGCAGTTCTTC | CSVERVSRTYNEQFF
few | TRBJ2-7 | . | TRBV5-1 | TGCGCCAGCAGCTTGGCCGTTCCAGGGACCTACGAGCAGTACTTC | CASSLAVPGTYEQYF
once | TRBJ2-7 | . | TRBV5-6 | TGTGCCAGCAGCTTTAGGACCTACGAGCAGTACTTC | CASSFRTYEQYF
few | TRBJ2-1 | TRBD1 | TRBV13 | TGTGCCAGCAGCTCACGGGACAGGGGAGTAGGTTACAATGAGCAGTTCTTC | CASSSRDRGVGYNEQFF
. | TRBJ2-7 | . | TRBV28 | TGTGCCAGCAGTTATCCGGTCCTAACCGGGGAGCAGTACTTC | CASSYPVLTGEQYF
few | TRBJ2-2 | TRBD2 | TRBV4-1 | TGCGCCAGCAGCCAGCAAGCGGGGACGAACACCGGGGAGCTGTTTTTT | CASSQQAGTNTGELFF
. | TRBJ1-5 | . | TRBV12-3/TRBV12-4 | TGTGCCAGCAGTATGGGGGTTCCTCAGCCCCAGCATTTT | CASSMGVPQPQHF
. | TRBJ1-1 | . | TRBV10-3 | TGTGCCATCGGGACGGGCAGCCGCTTGAACACTGAAGCTTTCTTT | CAIGTGSRLNTEAFF
few | TRBJ2-7 | TRBD1 | TRBV20-1 | TGCAGTGTTAAACGGACAGGGGGCTACGAGCAGTACTTC | CSVKRTGGYEQYF
once | TRBJ2-2 | . | TRBV5-1 | TGCGCCAGCGGACCCAACAGGGTGGTGAACACCGGGGAGCTGTTTTTT | CASGPNRVVNTGELFF
many | TRBJ2-1 | . | TRBV12-3/TRBV12-4 | TGTGCCAGCAGTCGACCTGGGAGCTCCTACAATGAGCAGTTCTTC | CASSRPGSSYNEQFF
. | TRBJ2-7 | . | TRBV10-2 | TGCGCCAGCAGCGACAGGACGGGATTCTTTACGCCCTCCTACGAGCAGTACTTC | CASSDRTGFFTPSYEQYF
. | TRBJ1-1 | . | TRBV10-3 | TGTGCCATCAGTGAGTCGCAGGACATGAACACTGAAGCTTTCTTT | CAISESQDMNTEAFF
few | TRBJ2-3 | . | TRBV19 | TGTGCCAGTAGTACAGGGGCAGATACGCAGTATTTT | CASSTGADTQYF
. | TRBJ1-2 | . | TRBV5-1 | TGCGCCAGCAGCCCGAACCCGACAGACTTTGACACCTTC | CASSPNPTDFDTF
few | TRBJ2-3 | . | TRBV4-3 | TGCGCCAGCAGCCAAGATTCGCTTCAGGGACCAGATACGCAGTATTTT | CASSQDSLQGPDTQYF
many | TRBJ2-1 | TRBD2 | TRBV5-1 | TGCGCCAGCGACACCACGGGACTAGGTGATGAGCAGTTCTTC | CASDTTGLGDEQFF
. | TRBJ2-3 | . | TRBV27 | TGTGCCAGCAGGAGGGGACGCGGGACGGATACGCAGTATTTT | CASRRGRGTDTQYF
few | TRBJ1-6 | . | TRBV20-1 | TGCAGTGCAGTCCTACAGGGAGGGAATTCACCCCTCCACTTT | CSAVLQGGNSPLHF
. | TRBJ2-2 | . | TRBV6-4 | TGTGCCAGCAGCCCCGGACGCTCCACCGGGGAGCTGTTTTTT | CASSPGRSTGELFF
many | TRBJ2-3 | . | TRBV2 | TGTGCCAGCAGGCTCGCCACAGATACGCAGTATTTT | CASRLATDTQYF
. | TRBJ2-3 | TRBD2 | TRBV20-1 | TGCAGTGCGACAATGAGCGGGAGAACAGATACGCAGTATTTT | CSATMSGRTDTQYF
few | TRBJ2-1 | . | TRBV25-1 | TGTGCCAGCAGTGAACGACAGTATTACAATGAGCAGTTCTTC | CASSERQYYNEQFF
. | TRBJ2-1 | . | TRBV7-9 | TGTGCCAGCAGCTCCGGGACCGAATTTTTCAATGAGCAGTTCTTC | CASSSGTEFFNEQFF